The clone carrying this TCR beta chain showed up just a few times. The CDR3 runs to 15 residues. The V and J ends lost 7 bases and 0 bases respectively, with 18 bases between them. Germline loops: CDR1 SQVTM, CDR2 ANQGSEA. Unique molecular identifiers were used in preparing the TCRbeta library. TCRdb processed the PCR reads anew with MiXCR; each CDR3 protein has one entry. This sample carries some 500,000 distinct CDR3 sequences, less than 35% of them seen once, and the ten largest clones take more than 2%. The data originate from a study of T-cell reconstitution after alpha-beta-depleted transplantation in children.

The chain couples TRBV29-1 to TRBJ1-1, with a possible D match to TRBD1 (6 bases). The receptor comes from a human donor who donated a stem cell graft to a child with aplastic anemia. The material was PBMCs from the stem cell graft donor, obtained from the stem cell graft. In nucleotides, the CDR3 is TGCAGCGCCACACCCCTGACAGGCATGAACACTGAAGCTTTCTTT. This sequence encodes CSATPLTGMNTEAFF.